These 18 T cell receptor beta chains came from one sample sequenced in a study of T cells after yellow fever vaccination. MiXCR was run by TCRdb on the 5' RACE reads, yielding one entry per CDR3 protein. The sample includes 400,000 or so distinct CDR3 sequences, 18% of them seen just once. Sequenced material: PBMCs, taken before the yellow fever booster vaccination. All receptors derive from a man between 18 and 35 years old who received the YFV17D yellow fever vaccine.

The V and J genes are TRBV12-3 or TRBV12-4 and TRBJ2-1, with TRBD2 matching 10 bases. This CDR3 is built from 14 residues. V lost 4 bases to trimming and J lost 12 bases; unmatched junction nucleotides: 9. The CDR3 region is CASSYTSGVAGQFF. The CDR3 DNA is TGTGCCAGCAGTTATACTAGCGGGGTGGCAGGGCAGTTCTTC.

V and J are TRBV10-3 and TRBJ1-4; 7 nucleotides agree with TRBD1. Germline V gene sequence: CDR1 ENHRY, CDR2 SYGVKD. V trimming: 0 bases; J trimming: 8 bases; junction bases outside the gene matches: 9. The CDR3 has 16 amino acids. The CDR3: CAISESNRGIGEKLFF. Here the CDR3 DNA reads TGTGCCATCAGTGAGTCGAACAGGGGAATCGGCGAAAAACTGTTTTTT.

The chain carries TRBV5-1 and TRBJ1-6; 10 bases map to TRBD1. V was clipped by 2 bases and J by 9 bases; unmatched bases: 11. The germline V gene has CDR1 SGHRS and CDR2 YFSETQ. This CDR3 has 17 residues. CDR3 in amino acids: CASSFTPDRGDGSPLHF. The CDR3 DNA sequence: TGCGCCAGCAGCTTCACACCGGACAGGGGGGATGGTTCACCCCTCCACTTT.

This chain connects TRBV19 to TRBJ2-3, with unresolved D. Germline V gene lookup returns CDR1 LNHDA and CDR2 SQIVND (reference sequence). This CDR3 region has 15 residues. The V gene lost 2 bases and the J gene lost 0 bases, with 9 bases spanning the gap. The CDR3 DNA reads TGTGCCAGTAGTATAATGTCAGGAAGCACAGATACGCAGTATTTT. Translated: CASSIMSGSTDTQYF.

This clonotype showed up just a few times. V and J are TRBV27 and TRBJ1-4, with D tentatively TRBD1 (6 bases). The CDR3 consists of 19 residues. V lost 6 bases and J lost 3, with 26 bases in between. Per the germline V gene, CDR1 is MNHEY and CDR2 is SMNVEV (reference sequence). The CDR3 spells CASSSNPNRALLSNEKLFF. CDR3 bases: TGTGCCAGCAGCTCGAATCCAAACAGGGCCCTCCTTTCTAATGAAAAACTGTTTTTT.

A few counts support this clonotype. The chain uses TRBV5-1 and TRBJ2-1; the D gene is possibly TRBD2 (5 bases). Germline V lookup: CDR1 SGHRS, CDR2 YFSETQ. This CDR3 spans 15 amino acids. Trimming shortened V by 2 bases and J by 2 bases, and 11 bases separated the two germline ends. CDR3 residues: CASSFGGGAYNEQFF. The DNA for the CDR3 is TGCGCCAGCAGCTTTGGTGGAGGCGCCTACAATGAGCAGTTCTTC.

The CDR3 DNA reads TGTGCCAGCAGCTTACGCGGGGAAGAACAAGAGACCCAGTACTTC. Its protein product is CASSLRGEEQETQYF. This chain uses TRBV11-2 with TRBJ2-5, with D maybe TRBD2 (6 bases). The CDR3 totals 15 residues. Trimming cost V 2 bases and J 2 bases, with 12 bases left between them. Looked up from germline, CDR1 is SGHAT and CDR2 is FQNNGV.

The chain couples TRBV5-6 to TRBJ2-5; a possible D gene is TRBD2 (6 bases). V was cut by 6 bases and J by 4 bases, with 13 bases left in between. The CDR3 is 13 residues long. Germline CDR1 is SGHDT and CDR2 is YYEEEE. The CDR3 loop is CASNRDLGETQYF. DNA of the CDR3: TGTGCCAGCAACCGGGACTTAGGAGAGACCCAGTACTTC.

This chain uses TRBV7-2 with TRBJ2-5; 7 bases map to TRBD1. V lost 5 bases to trimming and J lost 5 bases; unmatched junction nucleotides: 5. Germline V lookup: CDR1 SGHTA, CDR2 FQGNSA. The CDR3 has 13 residues. The CDR3 region is CASSPQGWETQYF. The CDR3 nucleotides are TGTGCCAGCAGCCCACAGGGGTGGGAGACCCAGTACTTC. The full variable domain, completed using reference TRBV7-2 and TRBJ2-5, is GAGVSQSPSNKVTEKGKDVELRCDPISGHTALYWYRQSLGQGLEFLIYFQGNSAPDKSGLPSDRFSAERTGGSVSTLTIQRTQQEDSAVYLCASSPQGWETQYFGPGTRLLVL.

This clonotype occurred a few times. This chain uses TRBV9 with TRBJ2-2; D call uncertain. The CDR3 loop spans 14 amino acids. Trimming took 4 bases from V and 4 from J, leaving 11 bases between them. CDR1 SGDLS and CDR2 YYNGEE come from the germline V gene. The CDR3 nucleotides read TGTGCCAGCAGCTTAAGGCGAAGCACCGGGGAGCTGTTTTTT. Its protein is CASSLRRSTGELFF.

The chain is built from TRBV5-1 and TRBJ2-7, with 7 bases aligning to TRBD1. In germline, CDR1 is SGHRS, CDR2 YFSETQ. The CDR3 loop spans 14 amino acids. Trimming removed 0 bases from V and 5 bases from J; junction bases left unmatched: 5. The CDR3 spells CASSLGQGRNEQYF. CDR3 DNA: TGCGCCAGCAGCTTGGGACAGGGTAGGAACGAGCAGTACTTC. The full variable domain, its missing parts supplied by reference TRBV5-1 and TRBJ2-7, is KAGVTQTPRYLIKTRGQQVTLSCSPISGHRSVSWYQQTPGQGLQFLFEYFSETQRNKGNFPGRFSGRQFSNSRSEMNVSTLELGDSALYLCASSLGQGRNEQYFGPGTRLTVT.

This clonotype was observed a few times. This sequence joins TRBV20-1 and TRBJ2-7; 7 bases fit TRBD2. CDR1 and CDR2 from the germline V gene are DFQATT and SNEGSKA (reference sequence). The length of the CDR3 is 13 residues. J lost 3 bases, V lost 8 bases, and 10 bases had no gene match. The CDR3 loop is CSSQGASGYEQYF. CDR3 DNA sequence: TGCAGTTCCCAAGGGGCTAGCGGCTACGAGCAGTACTTC.

The rearrangement joins TRBV5-1 to TRBJ1-6; D is possibly TRBD1 (6 bases). The CDR3 length is 15 residues. Trimming took 0 bases from V and 14 from J, leaving 18 bases between them. Germline lookup yields CDR1 SGHRS and CDR2 YFSETQ. The CDR3: CASSLGGTRDKTLHF. The DNA for the CDR3 is TGCGCCAGCAGCTTGGGCGGGACTCGGGACAAAACCCTCCACTTT. Drawing the rest from reference TRBV5-1 and TRBJ1-6, the complete variable domain is KAGVTQTPRYLIKTRGQQVTLSCSPISGHRSVSWYQQTPGQGLQFLFEYFSETQRNKGNFPGRFSGRQFSNSRSEMNVSTLELGDSALYLCASSLGGTRDKTLHFGNGTRLTVT.

This clonotype was detected a few times. CDR3 amino acids: CATSGGVGYEQYV. CDR3 bases: TGTGCCACCAGCGGAGGGGTGGGTTACGAGCAGTACGTC. The chain employs TRBV15 and TRBJ2-7; the D gene is possibly TRBD2 (6 bases). V lost 5 bases and J lost 4, with 12 bases in between. This CDR3 contains 13 residues. Germline CDR1 reads LNHNV; CDR2 reads YYDKDF (reference sequence).

This clonotype appeared a few times. This chain connects TRBV5-1 to TRBJ1-1; TRBD1 matches 7 bases. The length of the CDR3 is 14 residues. Looked up from germline, CDR1 is SGHRS and CDR2 is YFSETQ. The J segment lost 3 bases and the V segment lost 3 bases, leaving 5 bases of the junction unmatched. The CDR3 coding sequence is TGCGCCAGCAGCTCAACAGGGGCGGACACTGAAGCTTTCTTT. Protein: CASSSTGADTEAFF.

This chain links TRBV5-5 with TRBJ1-6, with 9 bases matching TRBD1. V shed 4 bases, J shed 9 bases, and the junction held 5 bases outside the gene matches. The CDR3 contains 14 residues. Looked up from germline, CDR1 is SGHKS and CDR2 is YYEKEE (reference sequence). The CDR3 DNA reads as TGTGCCAGCAGCGCCGACAGGGGGTTTTCACCCCTCCACTTT. Translated, it gives CASSADRGFSPLHF.

This clonotype was counted only a few times. V gene TRBV4-3 combines with J gene TRBJ2-7; 7 bases fit TRBD1. Trimming at V came to 0 bases and at J to 4 bases, leaving 0 bases not matched to a gene. The CDR3 has 13 residues. Germline V CDR1 and CDR2: LGHNA, YSLEER. The DNA for the CDR3 is TGCGCCAGCAGCCAAGAGGACAGGTACGAGCAGTACTTC. It yields the protein CASSQEDRYEQYF.

This rearrangement joins TRBV7-9 to TRBJ1-1; TRBD1 might be the D (6 bases). The germline V and J ends were trimmed by 5 bases and 0 bases, with 10 bases remaining between them. This CDR3 region has 14 residues. Germline V gene lookup returns CDR1 SEHNR and CDR2 FQNEAQ (reference sequence). The CDR3 reads CASSRQAVNTEAFF. In DNA, the CDR3 is TGTGCCAGCAGCCGACAGGCCGTGAACACTGAAGCTTTCTTT.